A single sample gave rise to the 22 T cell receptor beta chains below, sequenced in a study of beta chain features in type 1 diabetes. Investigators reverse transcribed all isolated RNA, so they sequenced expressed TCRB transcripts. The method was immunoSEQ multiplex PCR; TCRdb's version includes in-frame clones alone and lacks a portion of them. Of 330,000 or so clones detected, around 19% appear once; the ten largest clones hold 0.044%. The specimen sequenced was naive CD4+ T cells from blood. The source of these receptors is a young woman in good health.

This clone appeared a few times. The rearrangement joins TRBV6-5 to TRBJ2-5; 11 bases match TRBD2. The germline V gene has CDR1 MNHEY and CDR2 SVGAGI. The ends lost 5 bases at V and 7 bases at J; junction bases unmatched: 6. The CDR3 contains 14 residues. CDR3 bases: TGTGCCAGCAGTCATAGCGGGGGGGCCGGGACCCAGTACTTC. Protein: CASSHSGGAGTQYF.

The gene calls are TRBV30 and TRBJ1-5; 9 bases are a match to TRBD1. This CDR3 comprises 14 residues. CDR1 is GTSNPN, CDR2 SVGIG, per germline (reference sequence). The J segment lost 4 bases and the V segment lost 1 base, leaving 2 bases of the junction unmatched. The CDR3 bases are TGTGCCTGGAGTGAGGACAGGGGAAATCAGCCCCAGCATTTT. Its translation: CAWSEDRGNQPQHF.

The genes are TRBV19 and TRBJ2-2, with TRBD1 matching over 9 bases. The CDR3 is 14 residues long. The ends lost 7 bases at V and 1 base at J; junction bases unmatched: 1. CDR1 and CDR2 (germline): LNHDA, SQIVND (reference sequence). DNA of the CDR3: TGTGCCAGTACGGGACAGGGGAACACCGGGGAGCTGTTTTTT. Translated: CASTGQGNTGELFF.

CDR3 region: CASSQGRLYGYTF. In nucleotides, the CDR3 is TGTGCCAGCAGCCAGGGCCGCCTCTATGGCTACACCTTC. The chain is built from TRBV14 and TRBJ1-2; no clear D. Germline V lookup: CDR1 SGHDN, CDR2 FVKESK. Trimming removed 3 bases at V and 4 bases at J, with 9 bases between. This CDR3 has 13 residues.

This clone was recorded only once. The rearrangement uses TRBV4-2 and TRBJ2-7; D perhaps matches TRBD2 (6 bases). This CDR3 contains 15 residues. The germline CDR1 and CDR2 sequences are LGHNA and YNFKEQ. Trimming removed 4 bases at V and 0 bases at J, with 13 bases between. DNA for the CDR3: TGTGCCAGCAGCCCGGTAGCGGTTGGCTCCTACGAGCAGTACTTC. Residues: CASSPVAVGSYEQYF.

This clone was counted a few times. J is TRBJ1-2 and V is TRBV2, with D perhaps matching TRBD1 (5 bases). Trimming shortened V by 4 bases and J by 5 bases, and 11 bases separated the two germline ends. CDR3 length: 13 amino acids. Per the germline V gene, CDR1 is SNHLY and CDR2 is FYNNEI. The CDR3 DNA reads TGTGCCAGCAGTGGGGGCGGGACTTATGGCTACACCTTC. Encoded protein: CASSGGGTYGYTF.

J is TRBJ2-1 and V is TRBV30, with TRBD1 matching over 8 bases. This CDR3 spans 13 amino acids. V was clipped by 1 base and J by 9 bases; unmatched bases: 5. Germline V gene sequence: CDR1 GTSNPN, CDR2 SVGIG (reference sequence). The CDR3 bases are TGTGCCTGGAGTGCACAGGGGGTTGCTGAGCAGTTCTTC. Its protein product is CAWSAQGVAEQFF.

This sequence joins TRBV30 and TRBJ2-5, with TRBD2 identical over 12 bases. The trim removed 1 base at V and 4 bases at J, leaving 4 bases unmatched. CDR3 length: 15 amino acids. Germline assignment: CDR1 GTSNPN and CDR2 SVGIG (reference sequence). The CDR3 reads CAWSEPTSGRETQYF. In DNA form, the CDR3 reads TGTGCCTGGAGTGAGCCGACTAGCGGGAGAGAGACCCAGTACTTC. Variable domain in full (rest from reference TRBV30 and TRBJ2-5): SQTIHQWPATLVQPVGSPLSLECTVEGTSNPNLYWYRQAAGRGLQLLFYSVGIGQISSEVPQNLSASRPQDRQFILSSKKLLLSDSGFYLCAWSEPTSGRETQYFGPGTRLLVL.

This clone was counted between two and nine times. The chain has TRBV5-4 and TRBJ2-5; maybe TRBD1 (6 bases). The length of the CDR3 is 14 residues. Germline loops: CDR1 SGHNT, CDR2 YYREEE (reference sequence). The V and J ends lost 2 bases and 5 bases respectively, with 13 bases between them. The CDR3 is CASSLQGSTETQYF. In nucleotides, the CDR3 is TGTGCCAGCAGCTTACAGGGAAGTACCGAGACCCAGTACTTC.

CDR3 in amino acids: CASSPLKTGRSEQFF. The CDR3, as DNA: TGTGCCAGCAGCCCCCTGAAGACAGGGCGGAGTGAGCAGTTCTTC. The chain links TRBV11-2 to TRBJ2-1; the match to TRBD1 covers 7 bases. The junction had 13 bases not matched to a gene; V was cut back by 5 bases and J by 9 bases. This CDR3 has 15 residues. From germline, CDR1 is SGHAT and CDR2 FQNNGV.

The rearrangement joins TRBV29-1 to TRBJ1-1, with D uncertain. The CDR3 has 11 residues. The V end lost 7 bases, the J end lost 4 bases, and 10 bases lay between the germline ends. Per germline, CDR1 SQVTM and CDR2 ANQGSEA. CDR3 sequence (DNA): TGCAGCGCCCGGAGGGCCACTGAAGCTTTCTTT. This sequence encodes CSARRATEAFF.

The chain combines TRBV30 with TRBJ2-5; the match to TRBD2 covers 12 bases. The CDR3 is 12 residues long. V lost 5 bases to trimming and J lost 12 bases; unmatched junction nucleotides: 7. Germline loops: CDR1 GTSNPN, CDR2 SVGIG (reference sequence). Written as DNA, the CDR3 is TGTGCCTGGGGGACTAGCGGGCCTAACGAGTACTTC. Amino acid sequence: CAWGTSGPNEYF.

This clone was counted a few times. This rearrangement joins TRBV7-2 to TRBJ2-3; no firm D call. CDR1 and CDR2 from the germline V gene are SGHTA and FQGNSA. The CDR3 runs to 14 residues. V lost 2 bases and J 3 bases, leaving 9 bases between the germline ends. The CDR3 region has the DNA TGTGCCAGCAGCTTATTGCCCGGGACAGATACGCAGTATTTT. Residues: CASSLLPGTDTQYF.

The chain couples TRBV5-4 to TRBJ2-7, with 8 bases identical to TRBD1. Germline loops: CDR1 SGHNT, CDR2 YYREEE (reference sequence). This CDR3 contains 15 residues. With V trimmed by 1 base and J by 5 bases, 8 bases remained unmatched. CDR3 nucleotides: TGTGCCAGCAGCTTGTTAGGACAGGGAGCGAACGAGCAGTACTTC. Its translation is CASSLLGQGANEQYF.

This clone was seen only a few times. The CDR3 region has the DNA TGTGCCAGCAGCTTATATCCCGGGGGGACATACGAGCAGTACTTC. It encodes CASSLYPGGTYEQYF. The genes are TRBV7-2 and TRBJ2-7; weak D call: TRBD2 (7 bases). Germline CDR1 SGHTA, CDR2 FQGNSA. Trimming removed 2 bases at V and 4 bases at J, with 15 bases between. CDR3 length: 15 amino acids.

The CDR3 nucleotides read TGCAGCGTTGTTCCGGGACAGAACACTGAAGCTTTCTTT. Amino acids: CSVVPGQNTEAFF. The genes are TRBV29-1 and TRBJ1-1; D possibly corresponds to TRBD1 (6 bases). Trimming cost V 4 bases and J 1 base, with 10 bases left between them. Germline CDR1 reads SQVTM; CDR2 reads ANQGSEA. This CDR3 has 13 amino acids.

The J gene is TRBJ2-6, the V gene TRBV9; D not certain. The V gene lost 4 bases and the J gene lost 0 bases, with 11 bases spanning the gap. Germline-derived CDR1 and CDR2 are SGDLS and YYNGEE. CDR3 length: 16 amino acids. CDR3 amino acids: CASSPRYSSGANVLTF. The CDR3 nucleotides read TGTGCCAGCAGCCCACGTTACAGCTCTGGGGCCAACGTCCTGACTTTC.

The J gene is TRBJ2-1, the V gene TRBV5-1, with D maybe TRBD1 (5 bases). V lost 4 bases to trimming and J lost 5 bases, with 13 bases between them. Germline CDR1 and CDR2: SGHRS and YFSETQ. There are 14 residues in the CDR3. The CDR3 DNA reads TGCGCCAGCAGCCCAGACAGCAGGCACAATGAGCAGTTCTTC. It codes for CASSPDSRHNEQFF.

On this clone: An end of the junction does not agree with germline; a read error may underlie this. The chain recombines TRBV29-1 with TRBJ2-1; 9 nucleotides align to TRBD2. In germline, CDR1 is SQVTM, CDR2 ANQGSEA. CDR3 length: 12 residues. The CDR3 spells CSSIEGGTSSLF. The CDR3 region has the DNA TGCAGCTCGATAGAGGGAGGGACTAGCTCGCTCTTC.

The CDR3 DNA sequence: TGTGCCAGCAGCGCCGGGACAGGGAGTCAGCCCCAGCATTTT. Protein product: CASSAGTGSQPQHF. This chain joins TRBV7-6 and TRBJ1-5; 9 nucleotides align to TRBD1. With V trimmed by 5 bases and J by 6 bases, 5 bases remained unmatched. The CDR3 is 14 amino acids. CDR1 and CDR2 (germline): SGHVS, FNYEAQ.

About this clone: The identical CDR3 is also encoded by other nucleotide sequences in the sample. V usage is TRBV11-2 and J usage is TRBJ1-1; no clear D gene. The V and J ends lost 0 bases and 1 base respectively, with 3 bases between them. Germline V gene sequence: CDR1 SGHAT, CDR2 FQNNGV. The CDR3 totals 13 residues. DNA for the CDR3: TGTGCCAGCAGCTTAGATCGGAACACTGAAGCTTTCTTT. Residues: CASSLDRNTEAFF.

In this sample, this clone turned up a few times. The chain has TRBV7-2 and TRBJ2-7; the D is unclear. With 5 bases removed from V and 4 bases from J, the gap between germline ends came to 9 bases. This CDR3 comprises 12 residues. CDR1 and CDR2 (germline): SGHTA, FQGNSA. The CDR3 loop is CASSPVQYEQYF. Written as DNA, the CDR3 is TGTGCCAGCAGCCCGGTCCAATACGAGCAGTACTTC.